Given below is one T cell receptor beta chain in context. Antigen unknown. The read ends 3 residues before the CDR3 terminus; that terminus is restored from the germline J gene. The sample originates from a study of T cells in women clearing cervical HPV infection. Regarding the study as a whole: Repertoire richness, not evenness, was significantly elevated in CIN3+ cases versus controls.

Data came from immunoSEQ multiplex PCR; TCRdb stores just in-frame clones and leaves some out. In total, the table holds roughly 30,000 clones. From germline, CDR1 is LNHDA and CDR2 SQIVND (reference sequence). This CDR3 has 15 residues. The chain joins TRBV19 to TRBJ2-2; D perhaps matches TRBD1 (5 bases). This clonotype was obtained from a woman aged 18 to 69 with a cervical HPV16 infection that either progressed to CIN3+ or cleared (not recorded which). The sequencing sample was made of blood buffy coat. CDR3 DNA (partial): TGTGCCAGTAGTATCTCCTGGCAGGGTGATTCACCG. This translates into CASSISWQGDSP. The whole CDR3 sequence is CASSISWQGDSPLFF.